The source of this T cell receptor beta chain is a study of regulatory T cells in long-lasting Graves disease. About the research overall: To qualify as persistent, Graves' disease required over 5 years of antithyroid drugs with positive TSH receptor antibodies.

Whole-study results and caveats: Persistent patients shared more public clonotypes (about 2,600) than new patients (approximately 970).

Time point indicated: persistent/refractory GD, antithyroid drugs over 5 years with positive TRAb. Isolated PBMC RNA provided the starting material for the TCR library. It was by American Thyroid Association guidelines that Graves' disease was diagnosed. Both iRepertoire HTBI primers and Arm-PCR of CDR3 regions were used to build the TCR beta libraries. MiXCR, run by TCRdb on the multiplex PCR reads, gives a single entry per CDR3 protein. The sample has 300,000 to 400,000 distinct CDR3 sequences; around a fifth are singletons. This clonotype has ten or more counts. Its antigen is not identified. The length of the CDR3 is 14 residues. Germline V gene data show CDR1 as SQVTM and CDR2 as ANQGSEA. V gave up 3 bases and J gave up 5 bases, with 16 bases separating them.

The origin of this receptor is a female donor with Graves disease. The starting material was peripheral blood mononuclear cells (PBMCs), obtained when the disease was refractory, from a patient treated with antithyroid drugs. This chain links TRBV29-1 with TRBJ2-5; D perhaps matches TRBD2 (6 bases). In DNA, the CDR3 is TGCAGCGTTGATATCGTCAACGGAGGGGAGACCCAGTACTTC. Amino acids: CSVDIVNGGETQYF.